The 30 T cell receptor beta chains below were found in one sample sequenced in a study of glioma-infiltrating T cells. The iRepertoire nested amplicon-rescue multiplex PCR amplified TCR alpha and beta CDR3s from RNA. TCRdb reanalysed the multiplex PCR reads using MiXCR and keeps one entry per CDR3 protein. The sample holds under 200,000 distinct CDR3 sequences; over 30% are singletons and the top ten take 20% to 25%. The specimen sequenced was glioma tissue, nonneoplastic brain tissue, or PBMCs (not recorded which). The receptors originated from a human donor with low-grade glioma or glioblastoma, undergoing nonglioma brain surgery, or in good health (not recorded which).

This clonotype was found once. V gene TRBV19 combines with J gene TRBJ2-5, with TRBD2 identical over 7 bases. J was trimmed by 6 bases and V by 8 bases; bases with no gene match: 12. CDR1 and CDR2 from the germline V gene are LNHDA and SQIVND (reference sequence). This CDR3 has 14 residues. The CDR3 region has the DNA TGTGCCAGTTCGCAGAGCGGCGGGAGTCAGACCCAGTACTTC. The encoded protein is CASSQSGGSQTQYF.

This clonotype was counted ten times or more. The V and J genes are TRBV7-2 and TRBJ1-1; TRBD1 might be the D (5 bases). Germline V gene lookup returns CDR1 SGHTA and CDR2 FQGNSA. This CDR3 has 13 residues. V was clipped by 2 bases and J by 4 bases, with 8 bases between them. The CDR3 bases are TGTGCCAGCAGCTTAAGCAGGGCCACTGAAGCTTTCTTT. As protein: CASSLSRATEAFF.

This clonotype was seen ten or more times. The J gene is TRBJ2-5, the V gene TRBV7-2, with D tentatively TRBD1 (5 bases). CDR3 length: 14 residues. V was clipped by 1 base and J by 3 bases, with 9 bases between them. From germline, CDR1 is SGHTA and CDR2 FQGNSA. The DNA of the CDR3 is TGTGCCAGCAGCTTAGGGACACTTAAAGAGACCCAGTACTTC. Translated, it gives CASSLGTLKETQYF.

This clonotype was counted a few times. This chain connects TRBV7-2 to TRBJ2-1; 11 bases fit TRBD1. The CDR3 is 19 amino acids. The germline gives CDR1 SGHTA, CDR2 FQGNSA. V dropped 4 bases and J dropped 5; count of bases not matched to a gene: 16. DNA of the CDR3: TGTGCCAGCAGCTCCCGGGACAGGGGGGCTAGCGGGTCCCACAATGAGCAGTTCTTC. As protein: CASSSRDRGASGSHNEQFF.

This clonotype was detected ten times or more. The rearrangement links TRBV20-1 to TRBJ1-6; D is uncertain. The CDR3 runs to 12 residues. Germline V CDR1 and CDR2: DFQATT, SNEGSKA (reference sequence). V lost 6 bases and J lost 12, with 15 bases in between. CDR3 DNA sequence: TGCAGTGCCTCGGACCCTGCTGGACCCCTCCACTTT. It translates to CSASDPAGPLHF.

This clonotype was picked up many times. In nucleotides, the CDR3 is TGCAGCGGGGGCGGGTCAGCGAACACTGAAGCTTTCTTT. This codes for CSGGGSANTEAFF. The chain has TRBV29-1 and TRBJ1-1; D perhaps matches TRBD1 (5 bases). The CDR3 runs to 13 residues. V was cut by 7 bases and J by 1 base, with 13 bases left in between. Germline V gene lookup returns CDR1 SQVTM and CDR2 ANQGSEA.

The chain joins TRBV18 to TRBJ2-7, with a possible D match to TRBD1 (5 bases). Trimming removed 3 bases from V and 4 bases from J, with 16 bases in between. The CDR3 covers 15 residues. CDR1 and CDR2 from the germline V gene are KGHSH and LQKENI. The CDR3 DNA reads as TGTGCCAGCTCACCGCAGGGTTCGCCCCTTTACGAGCAGTACTTC. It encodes CASSPQGSPLYEQYF.

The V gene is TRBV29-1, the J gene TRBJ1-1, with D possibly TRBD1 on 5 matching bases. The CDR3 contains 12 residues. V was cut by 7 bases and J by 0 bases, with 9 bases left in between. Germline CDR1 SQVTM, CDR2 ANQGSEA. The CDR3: CSGDSLNTEAFF. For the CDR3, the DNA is TGCAGCGGTGACAGTTTGAACACTGAAGCTTTCTTT. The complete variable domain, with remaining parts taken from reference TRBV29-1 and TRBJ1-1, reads SAVISQKPSRDICQRGTSLTIQCQVDSQVTMMFWYRQQPGQSLTLIATANQGSEATYESGFVIDKFPISRPNLTFSTLTVSNMSPEDSSIYLCSGDSLNTEAFFGQGTRLTVV.

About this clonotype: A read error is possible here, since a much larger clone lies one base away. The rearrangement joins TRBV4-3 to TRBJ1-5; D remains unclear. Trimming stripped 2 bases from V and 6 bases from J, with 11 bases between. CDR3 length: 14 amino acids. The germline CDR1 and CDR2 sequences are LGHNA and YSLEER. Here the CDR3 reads CASSQSPLGQPQHF. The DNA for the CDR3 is TGCGCCAGCAGCCAAAGCCCGTTGGGTCAGCCCCAGCATTTT.

The CDR3 loop reads CASSPQGVGINTEAFF. The CDR3 nucleotides are TGTGCCAGCTCACCCCAGGGGGTAGGGATAAACACTGAAGCTTTCTTT. The chain employs TRBV18 and TRBJ1-1; 7 bases fit TRBD1. V trimming: 3 bases; J trimming: 2 bases; junction bases outside the gene matches: 9. Germline CDR1 reads KGHSH; CDR2 reads LQKENI. The CDR3 is made up of 16 amino acids.

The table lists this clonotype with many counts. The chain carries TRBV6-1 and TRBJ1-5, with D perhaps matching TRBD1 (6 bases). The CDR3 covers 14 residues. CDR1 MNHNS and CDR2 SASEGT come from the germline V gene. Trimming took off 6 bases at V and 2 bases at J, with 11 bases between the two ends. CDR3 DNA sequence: TGTGCCAGCAGCCCTTCAGGGGGCAATCAGCCCCAGCATTTT. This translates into CASSPSGGNQPQHF.

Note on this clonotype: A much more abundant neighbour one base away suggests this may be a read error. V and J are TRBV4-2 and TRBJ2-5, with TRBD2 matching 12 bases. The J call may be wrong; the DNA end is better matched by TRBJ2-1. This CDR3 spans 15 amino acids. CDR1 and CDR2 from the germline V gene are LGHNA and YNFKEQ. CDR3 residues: CASRPPGLAGYEQFF. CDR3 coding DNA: TGTGCCAGCAGACCACCGGGACTAGCGGGCTATGAGCAGTTCTTC.

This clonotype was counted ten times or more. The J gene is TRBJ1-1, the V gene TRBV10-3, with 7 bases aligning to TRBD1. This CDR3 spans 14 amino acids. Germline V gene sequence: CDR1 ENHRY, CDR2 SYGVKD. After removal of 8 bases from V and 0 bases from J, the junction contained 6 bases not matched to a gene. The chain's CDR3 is CAIGRQGMNTEAFF. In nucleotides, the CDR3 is TGTGCCATCGGTAGACAGGGAATGAACACTGAAGCTTTCTTT.

CDR3 amino acids: CASSLAAGLAGGNEQYF. The CDR3, as DNA: TGTGCCAGCAGCTTAGCCGCAGGACTAGCGGGGGGAAACGAGCAGTACTTC. The rearrangement links TRBV7-8 to TRBJ2-7; 14 nucleotides match TRBD2. The CDR3 length is 17 residues. Per the germline V gene, CDR1 is SGHVS and CDR2 is FQNEAQ. With V trimmed by 0 bases and J by 5 bases, 6 bases remained unmatched.

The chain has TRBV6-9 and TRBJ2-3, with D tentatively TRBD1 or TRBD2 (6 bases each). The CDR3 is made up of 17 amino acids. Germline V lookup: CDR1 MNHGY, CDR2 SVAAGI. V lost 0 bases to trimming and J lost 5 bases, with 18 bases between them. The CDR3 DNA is TGTGCCAGCAGTTATTCAGGCGGGACAAGTCTTGAAGATACGCAGTATTTT. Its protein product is CASSYSGGTSLEDTQYF.

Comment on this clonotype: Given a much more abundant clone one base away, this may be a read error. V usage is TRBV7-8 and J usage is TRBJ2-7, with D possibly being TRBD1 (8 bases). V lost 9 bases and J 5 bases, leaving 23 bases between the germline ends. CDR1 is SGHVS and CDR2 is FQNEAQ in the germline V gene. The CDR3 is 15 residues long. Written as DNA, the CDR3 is TGTGCCAGAAGCGAATACAGGGGGGGGAGGAACGAGCAGTACTTC. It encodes CARSEYRGGRNEQYF.

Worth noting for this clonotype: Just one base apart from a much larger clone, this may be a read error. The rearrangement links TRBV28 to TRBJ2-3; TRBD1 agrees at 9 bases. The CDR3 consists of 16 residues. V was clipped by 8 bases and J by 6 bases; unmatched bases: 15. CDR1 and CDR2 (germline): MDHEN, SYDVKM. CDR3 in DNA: TGTGCCAGCTTGAGGTACCGGACAGGGGCAACGGATACGCAGTATTTT. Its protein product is CASLRYRTGATDTQYF.

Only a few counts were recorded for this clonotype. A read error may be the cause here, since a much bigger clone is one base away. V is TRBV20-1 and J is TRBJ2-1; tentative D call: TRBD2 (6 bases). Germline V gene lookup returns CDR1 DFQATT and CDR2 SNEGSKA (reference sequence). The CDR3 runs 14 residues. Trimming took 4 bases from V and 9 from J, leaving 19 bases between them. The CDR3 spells CSAITDRRGAEQFF. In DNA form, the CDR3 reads TGCAGTGCTATAACAGACCGGCGCGGGGCTGAGCAGTTCTTC.

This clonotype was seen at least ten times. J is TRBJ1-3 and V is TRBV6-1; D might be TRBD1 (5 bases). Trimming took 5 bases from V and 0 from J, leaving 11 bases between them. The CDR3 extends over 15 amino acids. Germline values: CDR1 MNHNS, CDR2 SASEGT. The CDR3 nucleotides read TGTGCCAGCAGTTCTAAGACAGACTCTGGAAACACCATATATTTT. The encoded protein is CASSSKTDSGNTIYF.

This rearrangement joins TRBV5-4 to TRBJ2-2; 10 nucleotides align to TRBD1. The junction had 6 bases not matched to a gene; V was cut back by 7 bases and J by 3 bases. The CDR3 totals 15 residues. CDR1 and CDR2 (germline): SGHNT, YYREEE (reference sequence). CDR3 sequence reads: CASSLGQGDTGELFF. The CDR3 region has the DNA TGTGCCAGCTCACTTGGACAGGGGGACACCGGGGAGCTGTTTTTT.

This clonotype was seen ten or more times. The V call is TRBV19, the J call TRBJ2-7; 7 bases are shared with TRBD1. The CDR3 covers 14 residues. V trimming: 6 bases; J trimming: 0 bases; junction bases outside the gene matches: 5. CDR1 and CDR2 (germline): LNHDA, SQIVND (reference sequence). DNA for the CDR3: TGTGCCAGTAGCGACAGGGTCAGCTCCTACGAGCAGTACTTC. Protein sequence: CASSDRVSSYEQYF. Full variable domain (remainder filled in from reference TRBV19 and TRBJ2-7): DGGITQSPKYLFRKEGQNVTLSCEQNLNHDAMYWYRQDPGQGLRLIYYSQIVNDFQKGDIAEGYSVSREKKESFPLTVTSAQKNPTAFYLCASSDRVSSYEQYFGPGTRLTVT.

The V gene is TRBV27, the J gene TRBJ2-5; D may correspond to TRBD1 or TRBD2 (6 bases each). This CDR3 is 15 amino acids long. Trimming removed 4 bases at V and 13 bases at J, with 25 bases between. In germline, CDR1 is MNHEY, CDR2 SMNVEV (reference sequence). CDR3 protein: CASSSSTRGDSPGYF. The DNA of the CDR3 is TGTGCCAGCAGTTCCTCGACTAGGGGGGACTCCCCCGGGTACTTC.

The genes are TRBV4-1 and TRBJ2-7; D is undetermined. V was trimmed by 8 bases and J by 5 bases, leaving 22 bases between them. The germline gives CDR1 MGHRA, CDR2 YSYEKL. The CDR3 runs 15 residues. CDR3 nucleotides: TGCGCCAGCGGCCCGCGGAAGGTCGAGGTAAACGAGCAGTACTTC. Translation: CASGPRKVEVNEQYF.

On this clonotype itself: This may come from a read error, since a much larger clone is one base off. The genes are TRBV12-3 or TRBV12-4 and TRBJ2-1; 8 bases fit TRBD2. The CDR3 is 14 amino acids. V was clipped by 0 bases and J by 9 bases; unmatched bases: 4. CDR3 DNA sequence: TGTGCCAGCAGTTTAGCGCGCGGGGGGAGTGAGCAGTTCTTC. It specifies CASSLARGGSEQFF.

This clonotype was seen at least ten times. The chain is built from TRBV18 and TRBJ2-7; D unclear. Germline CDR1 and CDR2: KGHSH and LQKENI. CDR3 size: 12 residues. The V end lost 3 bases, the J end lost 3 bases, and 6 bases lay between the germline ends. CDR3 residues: CASSPDDYEQYF. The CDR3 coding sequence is TGTGCCAGCTCACCGGACGACTACGAGCAGTACTTC.

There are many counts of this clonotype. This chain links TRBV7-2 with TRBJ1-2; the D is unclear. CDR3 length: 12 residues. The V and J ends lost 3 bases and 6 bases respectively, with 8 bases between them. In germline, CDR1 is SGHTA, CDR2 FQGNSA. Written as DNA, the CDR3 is TGTGCCAGCAGCTTGATGTTAGATGGCTACACCTTC. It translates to CASSLMLDGYTF.

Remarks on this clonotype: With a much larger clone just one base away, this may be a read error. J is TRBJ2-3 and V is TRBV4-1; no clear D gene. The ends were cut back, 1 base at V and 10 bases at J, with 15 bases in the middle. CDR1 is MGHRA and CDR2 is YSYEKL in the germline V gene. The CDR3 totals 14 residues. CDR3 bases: TGCGCCAGCAGCCAAGCTGGTCTTTTTGATGCGCAGTATTTT. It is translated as CASSQAGLFDAQYF.

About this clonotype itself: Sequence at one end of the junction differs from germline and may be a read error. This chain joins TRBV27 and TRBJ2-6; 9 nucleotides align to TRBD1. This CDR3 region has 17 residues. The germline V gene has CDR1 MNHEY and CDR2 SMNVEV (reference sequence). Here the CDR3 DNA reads TGTGCCAGCTCCCGGAGGGACAGGGCAGGTAGGGCCAACGTCCTGAATTTC. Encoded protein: CASSRRDRAGRANVLNF.

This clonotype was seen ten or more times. The CDR3: CASSSQGSSPLHF. CDR3 bases: TGTGCCAGCAGTTCACAGGGTAGCTCACCCCTCCACTTT. The chain combines TRBV12-3 or TRBV12-4 with TRBJ1-6; maybe TRBD1 (6 bases). V shed 4 bases and J shed 10 bases, with 11 bases lying between them. This CDR3 spans 13 amino acids.

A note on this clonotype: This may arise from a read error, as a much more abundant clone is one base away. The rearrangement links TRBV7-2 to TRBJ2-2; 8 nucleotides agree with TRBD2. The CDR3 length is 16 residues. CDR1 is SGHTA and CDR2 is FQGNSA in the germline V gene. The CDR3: CANSLLPAGGTGELFF. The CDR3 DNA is TGTGCCAACAGCTTACTTCCCGCGGGAGGCACCGGGGAGCTGTTTTTT. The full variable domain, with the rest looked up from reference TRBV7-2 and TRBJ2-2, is GAGVSQSPSNKVTEKGKDVELRCDPISGHTALYWYRQSLGQGLEFLIYFQGNSAPDKSGLPSDRFSAERTGGSVSTLTIQRTQQEDSAVYLCANSLLPAGGTGELFFGEGSRLTVL.